The sequence of this TCR beta chain was determined in a study of blood T cells in healthy people across ages. Overall study context: Template switching captured about one barcoded beta molecule per two T cells.

Combining a sample-barcoded 5' primer with a J-beta primer mix, a second PCR ran for roughly 6 to 12 cycles. TCRdb independently ran MiXCR on the 5' RACE reads; one entry per CDR3 protein. The sample has about 770,000 distinct CDR3 sequences; 40% to 50% are singletons. In its sample, this clonotype was seen a few times. The antigen is not known. Study findings and constraints: The donors' CMV status was not determined, possibly confounding changes in expanded clonotypes. The long-lived group displayed more naive CD4+ cells, plus higher diversity, than the aged donors did.

The receptor comes from a man between 60 and 70 years old in good health. The sample comprised blood.

CDR3 sequence reads: CASSLSGYEKSQPQHF. The CDR3 nucleotides are TGTGCCAGCAGTTTATCAGGGTACGAGAAGAGCCAGCCCCAGCATTTT. This chain links TRBV2 with TRBJ1-5; D is possibly TRBD1 (5 bases). The V and J ends lost 5 bases and 7 bases respectively, with 21 bases between them. The CDR3 has 16 residues. CDR1 and CDR2 (germline): SNHLY, FYNNEI.